This T cell receptor beta chain was recovered during a study of blood T cells in healthy people across ages. Study-level information: The template switching approach captured approximately one barcoded beta molecule for every two T cells.

The germline V and J ends were trimmed by 8 bases and 3 bases, with 11 bases remaining between them. CDR1 is ENHRY and CDR2 is SYGVKD in the germline V gene. This CDR3 has 12 residues. Concerning this clonotype itself: The antigen remains undetermined.

It was with a sample-barcoded 5' primer and a J-beta primer mix that a second PCR of roughly 6 to 11 cycles was run. Each cDNA was tagged by a template-switch adaptor containing 12 random nucleotides. TCRdb processed the 5' RACE reads anew with MiXCR; each CDR3 protein has one entry. The sample holds approximately 1,100,000 distinct CDR3 sequences; 40% to 50% are singletons and the top ten take approximately 17%. Study observations and caveats: Estimates drawn from one million T cells were deemed to understate diversity. Greater diversity and more naive CD4+ cells were seen in long-lived donors than in aged donors.

The chain employs TRBV10-3 and TRBJ2-7; D not certain. The source of this sequence is a woman aged 55-69 years in good health. Sequenced sample: blood. The CDR3, as DNA: TGTGCCATCTCTGCCGGTCTCTACGAGCAGTACTTC. Its translation is CAISAGLYEQYF.